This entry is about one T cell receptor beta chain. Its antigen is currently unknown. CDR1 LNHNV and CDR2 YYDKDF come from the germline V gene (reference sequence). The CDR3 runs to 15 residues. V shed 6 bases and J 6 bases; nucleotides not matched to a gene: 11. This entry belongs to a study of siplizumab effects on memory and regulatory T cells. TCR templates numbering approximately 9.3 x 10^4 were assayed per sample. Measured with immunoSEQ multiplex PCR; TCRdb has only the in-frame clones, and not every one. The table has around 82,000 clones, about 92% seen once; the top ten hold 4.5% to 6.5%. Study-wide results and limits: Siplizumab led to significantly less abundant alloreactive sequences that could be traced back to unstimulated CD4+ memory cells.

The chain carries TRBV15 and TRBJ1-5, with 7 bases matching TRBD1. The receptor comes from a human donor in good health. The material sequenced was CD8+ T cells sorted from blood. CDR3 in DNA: TGTGCCACCAGTCCGACCCGACAGGGAACTCAGCCCCAGCATTTT. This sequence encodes CATSPTRQGTQPQHF.